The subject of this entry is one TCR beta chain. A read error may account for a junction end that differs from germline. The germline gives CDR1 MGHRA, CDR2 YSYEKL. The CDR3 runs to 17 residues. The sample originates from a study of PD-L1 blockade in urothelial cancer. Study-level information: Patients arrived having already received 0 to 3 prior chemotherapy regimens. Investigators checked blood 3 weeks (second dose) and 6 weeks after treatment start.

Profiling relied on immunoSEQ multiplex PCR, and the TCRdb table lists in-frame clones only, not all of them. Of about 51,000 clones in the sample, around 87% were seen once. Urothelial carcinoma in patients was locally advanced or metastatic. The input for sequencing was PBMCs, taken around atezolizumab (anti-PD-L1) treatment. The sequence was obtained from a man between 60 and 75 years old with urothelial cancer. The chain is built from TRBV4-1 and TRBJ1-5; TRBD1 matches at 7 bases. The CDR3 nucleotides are TGCGCCAGCAGTCAAGGAGACAGGGAAGGGATCAATCAGCCCCAGCATTTT. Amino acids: CASSQGDREGINQPQHF.